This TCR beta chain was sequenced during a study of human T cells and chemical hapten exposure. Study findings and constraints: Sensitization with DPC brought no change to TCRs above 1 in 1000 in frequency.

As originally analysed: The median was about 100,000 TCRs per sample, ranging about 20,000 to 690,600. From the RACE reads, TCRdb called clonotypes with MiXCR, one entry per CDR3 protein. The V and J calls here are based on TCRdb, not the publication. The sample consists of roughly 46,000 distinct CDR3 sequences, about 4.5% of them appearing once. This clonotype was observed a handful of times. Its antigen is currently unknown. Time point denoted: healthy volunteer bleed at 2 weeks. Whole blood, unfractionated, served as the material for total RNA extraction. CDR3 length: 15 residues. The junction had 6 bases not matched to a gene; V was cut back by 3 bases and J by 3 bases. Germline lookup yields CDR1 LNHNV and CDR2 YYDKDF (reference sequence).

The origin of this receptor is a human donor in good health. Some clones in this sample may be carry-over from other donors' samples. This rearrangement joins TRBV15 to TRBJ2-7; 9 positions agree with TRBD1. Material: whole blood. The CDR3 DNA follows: TGTGCCACCAGCAGGCGGACAGGGGTCCGCTACGAGCAGTACTTC. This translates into CATSRRTGVRYEQYF.